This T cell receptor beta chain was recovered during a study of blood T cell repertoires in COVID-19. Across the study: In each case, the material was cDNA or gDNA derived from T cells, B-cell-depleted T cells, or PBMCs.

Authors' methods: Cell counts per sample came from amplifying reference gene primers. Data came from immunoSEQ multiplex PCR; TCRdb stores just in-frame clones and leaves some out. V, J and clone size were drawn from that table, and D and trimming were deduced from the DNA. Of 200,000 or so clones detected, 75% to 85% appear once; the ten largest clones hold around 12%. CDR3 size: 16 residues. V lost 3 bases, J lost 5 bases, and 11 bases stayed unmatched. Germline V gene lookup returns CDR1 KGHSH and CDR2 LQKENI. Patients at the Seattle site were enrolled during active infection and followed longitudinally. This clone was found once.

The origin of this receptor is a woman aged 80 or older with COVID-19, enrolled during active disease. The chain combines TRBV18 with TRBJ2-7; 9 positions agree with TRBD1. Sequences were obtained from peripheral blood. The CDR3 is CASSPPRGQGFNEQYF. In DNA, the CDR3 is TGTGCCAGCTCACCTCCCCGGGGACAGGGATTTAACGAGCAGTACTTC.